Listed below are T cell receptor beta chains from one sample, sequenced in a study of cytotoxic CD8 clonotypes in ibrutinib-treated CLL. Measured with immunoSEQ multiplex PCR; TCRdb has only the in-frame clones, and not every one. The data contain around 200,000 clones, roughly 65% of them seen just once; the ten biggest clones take up 5.9%. Here the sequenced sample was PBMCs, taken after 12 months of ibrutinib treatment. Every receptor here comes from a human donor with chronic lymphocytic leukemia. CDR3s include the opening cysteine and the closing phenylalanine or tryptophan. Fields, in order: J gene, clone size, D gene, V gene, CDR3 protein, CDR3 DNA. A D gene is named only where the DNA matches it firmly. A clone size is listed for some rows: how often the clone was seen (once, few, many), or a class if it is expanded.

j_gene: TRBJ2-7; abundance: -; d_gene: -; v_gene: TRBV28; CDR3aa: CASSSPRRTLYEQYF; CDR3nt: TGTGCCAGCAGTTCCCCCAGACGGACCCTCTACGAGCAGTACTTC
j_gene: TRBJ1-1; abundance: few; d_gene: TRBD1; v_gene: TRBV30; CDR3aa: CAWSRGETGMTEAFF; CDR3nt: TGTGCCTGGAGCAGGGGAGAGACAGGGATGACTGAAGCTTTCTTT
j_gene: TRBJ1-3; abundance: -; d_gene: -; v_gene: TRBV29-1; CDR3aa: CSVLWSSGNTIYF; CDR3nt: TGCAGCGTTTTGTGGAGCTCTGGAAACACCATATATTTT
j_gene: TRBJ2-1; abundance: once; d_gene: TRBD2; v_gene: TRBV19; CDR3aa: CASSIPLADYNEQFF; CDR3nt: TGTGCCAGTAGTATCCCCCTAGCGGACTACAATGAGCAGTTCTTC
j_gene: TRBJ1-1; abundance: -; d_gene: -; v_gene: TRBV30; CDR3aa: CAWSVGRGLNTEAFF; CDR3nt: TGTGCCTGGAGTGTAGGTCGGGGCCTGAACACTGAAGCTTTCTTT
j_gene: TRBJ1-2; abundance: few; d_gene: -; v_gene: TRBV30; CDR3aa: CAWSAEDGYTF; CDR3nt: TGTGCCTGGAGTGCGGAGGATGGCTACACCTTC
j_gene: TRBJ2-3; abundance: -; d_gene: -; v_gene: TRBV5-1; CDR3aa: CASSLSQVTDTQYF; CDR3nt: TGCGCCAGCAGCTTGTCACAGGTAACAGATACGCAGTATTTT
j_gene: TRBJ1-5; abundance: few; d_gene: -; v_gene: TRBV30; CDR3aa: CAWTGGSNQPQHF; CDR3nt: TGTGCCTGGACTGGTGGGAGCAATCAGCCCCAGCATTTT
j_gene: TRBJ2-3; abundance: -; d_gene: -; v_gene: TRBV5-1; CDR3aa: CASRSLASTDTQYF; CDR3nt: TGCGCCAGCAGGTCACTAGCTTCAACAGATACGCAGTATTTT
j_gene: TRBJ2-1; abundance: -; d_gene: TRBD2; v_gene: TRBV7-9; CDR3aa: CASSKGLALGNEQFF; CDR3nt: TGTGCCAGCAGCAAAGGACTAGCTCTGGGGAATGAGCAGTTCTTC
j_gene: TRBJ1-1; abundance: -; d_gene: -; v_gene: TRBV7-2; CDR3aa: CASSLVNVDTEAFF; CDR3nt: TGTGCCAGCAGCTTAGTAAACGTCGACACTGAAGCTTTCTTT
j_gene: TRBJ2-2; abundance: once; d_gene: -; v_gene: TRBV30; CDR3aa: CAWSATNTGELFF; CDR3nt: TGTGCCTGGAGTGCGACGAACACCGGGGAGCTGTTTTTT
j_gene: TRBJ1-5; abundance: -; d_gene: -; v_gene: TRBV6-5; CDR3aa: CASSYAGRGGQPQHF; CDR3nt: TGTGCCAGCAGTTATGCAGGGAGAGGAGGTCAGCCCCAGCATTTT
j_gene: TRBJ1-5; abundance: few; d_gene: -; v_gene: TRBV10-3; CDR3aa: CAISRNSNQPQHF; CDR3nt: TGTGCCATCAGCAGGAATAGCAATCAGCCCCAGCATTTT
j_gene: TRBJ1-6; abundance: -; d_gene: -; v_gene: TRBV5-5; CDR3aa: CASSWEPKSSYNSPLHF; CDR3nt: TGTGCCAGCAGCTGGGAACCTAAAAGCTCCTATAATTCACCCCTCCACTTT
j_gene: TRBJ2-1; abundance: -; d_gene: -; v_gene: TRBV5-1; CDR3aa: CASSGITDFSYNEQFF; CDR3nt: TGCGCCAGCAGCGGAATCACGGACTTCTCCTACAATGAGCAGTTCTTC
j_gene: TRBJ2-7; abundance: -; d_gene: TRBD1; v_gene: TRBV29-1; CDR3aa: CSVLPDRVPGEQYF; CDR3nt: TGCAGCGTCCTCCCAGACAGGGTTCCGGGCGAGCAGTACTTC
j_gene: TRBJ1-2; abundance: -; d_gene: -; v_gene: TRBV7-2; CDR3aa: CASSLVQSDPLPGYTF; CDR3nt: TGTGCCAGCAGCTTAGTACAGTCAGATCCTCTGCCTGGCTACACCTTC
j_gene: TRBJ1-2; abundance: -; d_gene: -; v_gene: TRBV11-2; CDR3aa: CASSLWQNYGYTF; CDR3nt: TGTGCCAGCAGCTTATGGCAGAACTATGGCTACACCTTC
j_gene: TRBJ1-1; abundance: -; d_gene: -; v_gene: TRBV7-2; CDR3aa: CASSRFRAAEAFF; CDR3nt: TGTGCCAGCAGCCGATTTCGGGCAGCAGAAGCTTTCTTT
j_gene: TRBJ1-5; abundance: few; d_gene: -; v_gene: TRBV6-5; CDR3aa: CASKEGANGPQHF; CDR3nt: TGTGCCAGTAAAGAAGGTGCTAATGGGCCCCAGCATTTT
j_gene: TRBJ2-7; abundance: once; d_gene: -; v_gene: TRBV28; CDR3aa: CASRSAYEQYF; CDR3nt: TGTGCCAGCAGAAGCGCCTACGAGCAGTACTTC
j_gene: TRBJ2-1; abundance: -; d_gene: TRBD2; v_gene: TRBV6-5; CDR3aa: CASSAPGLGIHEQFF; CDR3nt: TGTGCCAGCAGTGCGCCGGGACTAGGTATACATGAGCAGTTCTTC
j_gene: TRBJ2-7; abundance: few; d_gene: -; v_gene: TRBV28; CDR3aa: CASSPGRNRPYEQYF; CDR3nt: TGTGCCAGCAGCCCTGGACGGAACCGACCCTACGAGCAGTACTTC
j_gene: TRBJ2-7; abundance: -; d_gene: TRBD1; v_gene: TRBV18; CDR3aa: CASSPQQGANEQYF; CDR3nt: TGTGCCAGCTCACCGCAGCAGGGGGCTAACGAGCAGTACTTC
j_gene: TRBJ1-1; abundance: -; d_gene: -; v_gene: TRBV10-1; CDR3aa: CASSQGRNTEAFF; CDR3nt: TGCGCCAGCAGTCAGGGGAGGAACACTGAAGCTTTCTTT
j_gene: TRBJ1-1; abundance: -; d_gene: -; v_gene: TRBV14; CDR3aa: CATRTAIFKNTEAFF; CDR3nt: TGTGCCACACGGACAGCCATATTCAAGAACACTGAAGCTTTCTTT
j_gene: TRBJ1-4; abundance: once; d_gene: -; v_gene: TRBV7-9; CDR3aa: CASSLGGNEKLFF; CDR3nt: TGTGCCAGCAGCTTAGGAGGGAACGAAAAACTGTTTTTT
j_gene: TRBJ2-4; abundance: -; d_gene: -; v_gene: TRBV28; CDR3aa: CASSLGGELAKNIQYF; CDR3nt: TGTGCCAGCAGTTTAGGGGGAGAGTTAGCCAAAAACATTCAGTACTTC
j_gene: TRBJ1-4; abundance: -; d_gene: TRBD1; v_gene: TRBV15; CDR3aa: CATSGGQTGVNEKLFF; CDR3nt: TGTGCCACCAGCGGCGGCCAGACAGGGGTTAATGAAAAACTGTTTTTT
j_gene: TRBJ2-1; abundance: -; d_gene: -; v_gene: TRBV18; CDR3aa: CASSPSWGSYNEQFF; CDR3nt: TGTGCCAGCTCACCTAGCTGGGGCTCCTACAATGAGCAGTTCTTC
j_gene: TRBJ2-3; abundance: few; d_gene: -; v_gene: TRBV7-2; CDR3aa: CASSFSGPTDTQYF; CDR3nt: TGTGCCAGCAGCTTTTCCGGACCCACAGATACGCAGTATTTT
j_gene: TRBJ1-2; abundance: -; d_gene: -; v_gene: TRBV7-2; CDR3aa: CASSLILGLVGYTF; CDR3nt: TGTGCCAGCAGCTTAATTTTAGGCCTGGTTGGCTACACCTTC
j_gene: TRBJ1-5; abundance: -; d_gene: -; v_gene: TRBV19; CDR3aa: CASSISRDNQPQHF; CDR3nt: TGTGCCAGTAGTATATCCAGGGACAATCAGCCCCAGCATTTT
j_gene: TRBJ1-5; abundance: -; d_gene: -; v_gene: TRBV7-3; CDR3aa: CASSPPRGDQPQHF; CDR3nt: TGTGCCAGCAGCCCTCCTAGAGGGGATCAGCCCCAGCATTTT
j_gene: TRBJ1-3; abundance: -; d_gene: -; v_gene: TRBV6-5; CDR3aa: CASSYDRHSGNTIYF; CDR3nt: TGTGCCAGCAGTTACGACAGGCACTCTGGAAACACCATATATTTT
j_gene: TRBJ2-3; abundance: -; d_gene: TRBD2; v_gene: TRBV7-3; CDR3aa: CASSANPPGLARDTQYF; CDR3nt: TGTGCCAGCAGCGCAAACCCCCCGGGACTAGCTAGAGATACGCAGTATTTT
j_gene: TRBJ2-3; abundance: -; d_gene: TRBD2; v_gene: TRBV9; CDR3aa: CASSIGLAGGPADTQYF; CDR3nt: TGTGCCAGCAGCATCGGACTAGCGGGAGGGCCAGCCGATACGCAGTATTTT
j_gene: TRBJ1-2; abundance: -; d_gene: TRBD1; v_gene: TRBV4-1; CDR3aa: CASSQTPTGGGGYTF; CDR3nt: TGCGCCAGCAGCCAAACACCCACAGGGGGCGGAGGCTACACCTTC
j_gene: TRBJ2-7; abundance: -; d_gene: -; v_gene: TRBV5-6; CDR3aa: CASTRRDLSYEQYF; CDR3nt: TGTGCCAGCACCCGGCGGGACCTCTCCTACGAGCAGTACTTC
j_gene: TRBJ1-1; abundance: -; d_gene: -; v_gene: TRBV11-2; CDR3aa: CASSFPGESEAFF; CDR3nt: TGTGCCAGCAGCTTTCCAGGGGAATCTGAAGCTTTCTTT
j_gene: TRBJ1-2; abundance: -; d_gene: -; v_gene: TRBV28; CDR3aa: CASSLVGDYGYTF; CDR3nt: TGTGCCAGCAGTTTAGTCGGCGACTATGGCTACACCTTC
j_gene: TRBJ2-4; abundance: -; d_gene: TRBD2; v_gene: TRBV5-1; CDR3aa: CASSFGTSGRLDIQYF; CDR3nt: TGCGCCAGCAGCTTCGGGACTAGCGGGAGGTTGGACATTCAGTACTTC
j_gene: TRBJ1-2; abundance: -; d_gene: TRBD1; v_gene: TRBV27; CDR3aa: CASSQNRGSRGYTF; CDR3nt: TGTGCCAGCAGTCAAAACAGGGGATCGAGGGGCTACACCTTC
j_gene: TRBJ1-2; abundance: once; d_gene: -; v_gene: TRBV15; CDR3aa: CATSRDLGAYYGYTF; CDR3nt: TGTGCCACCAGCAGAGATCTGGGGGCCTACTATGGCTACACCTTC
j_gene: TRBJ1-2; abundance: -; d_gene: -; v_gene: TRBV30; CDR3aa: CAWSVKINYGYTF; CDR3nt: TGTGCCTGGAGTGTAAAGATAAACTATGGCTACACCTTC
j_gene: TRBJ1-4; abundance: -; d_gene: -; v_gene: TRBV6-5; CDR3aa: CASSPKTGTRSLF; CDR3nt: TGTGCCAGCAGTCCGAAGACCGGGACCCGGAGCCTTTTT
j_gene: TRBJ2-3; abundance: -; d_gene: -; v_gene: TRBV18; CDR3aa: CASSPPGEIADTQYF; CDR3nt: TGTGCCAGCTCACCACCGGGGGAGATCGCAGATACGCAGTATTTT
j_gene: TRBJ2-1; abundance: -; d_gene: -; v_gene: TRBV7-9; CDR3aa: CAGGDNEQFF; CDR3nt: TGTGCCGGCGGGGACAATGAGCAGTTCTTC
j_gene: TRBJ2-7; abundance: once; d_gene: TRBD1; v_gene: TRBV5-1; CDR3aa: CASSPEPGQLYEQYF; CDR3nt: TGCGCCAGCAGCCCGGAACCGGGACAGCTTTACGAGCAGTACTTC
j_gene: TRBJ2-3; abundance: -; d_gene: -; v_gene: TRBV6-5; CDR3aa: CASSYGDTQYF; CDR3nt: TGTGCCAGCAGTTACGGAGATACGCAGTATTTT